This T cell receptor (beta chain) was found in a study of response to subunit inactivated influenza vaccine (dated by TCRdb to between 2018 and 2020). Background on the whole study: The study used deep quantitative T cell receptor repertoire profiling to track responses to a trivalent subunit inactivated influenza vaccine.

Overall results and qualifications from the work: According to the authors, only a limited number of new T cells may be recruited by each seasonal influenza vaccination.

Receptors were amplified or captured by RT-PCR. The sequencing machine was an Illumina HiSeq 2500. TCRdb cleaned the public reads at Q25 with fastp, built clones with MiXCR and kept in-frame beta chains. Every entry covers one CDR3 protein and lists the most common genes and DNA from its rows. This sample is represented by hundreds of thousands of distinct CDR3 sequences; around 20% of them were singletons. Of the sample, under 13% is held by the ten largest clones. The CDR3 measures 14 amino acids from cysteine to phenylalanine. Solely the CDR3 DNA is kept, with 42 bases framed from the first base. Trimming removed 1 base from V and 2 bases from J, leaving 12 bases between the germline ends. The germline V gene (reference sequence) sets CDR1 to DFQATT and CDR2 to SNEGSKA. At least ten counts were recorded for this clonotype. Its antigen is still unknown. No base quality values were provided; no much bigger clone lies one nucleotide off.

Sequenced here: PBMCs from blood, sampled more than 4 days after vaccination. The origin of this receptor is a man in his fifties or sixties who received an inactivated influenza vaccine. Donor details come from another sample of the same person, matched by shared clones. The rearrangement combines TRBV20-1 with TRBJ2-7, with the D gene too uncertain to name. The CDR3 sequence is CSARVNSPTYEQYF. The sequenced DNA: TGCAGTGCTAGAGTAAACAGCCCAACCTACGAGCAGTACTTC.